One and the same sample provided the 15 T cell receptor beta chains below, sequenced in a study of CD8+ T cells in alopecia areata. RNA extraction and reverse transcription yielded cDNA as sequencing template. Profiled with immunoSEQ multiplex PCR; TCRdb holds only in-frame clones, not every one. Counted here are approximately 130,000 clones, approximately 47% occurring once; the ten biggest clones make up roughly 10%. The sequenced sample consisted of NKG2D-low CD8+ T cells sorted from blood. The receptors were gathered from a human donor with alopecia areata.

This clone has a handful of counts. Other DNA sequences in the sample encode the same CDR3. The chain carries TRBV29-1 and TRBJ2-7; D not certain. Germline-derived CDR1 and CDR2 are SQVTM and ANQGSEA. This CDR3 contains 12 residues. Between the trimmed V and J ends, which lost 1 base and 1 base, there was a span of 5 bases. CDR3 region: CSVEGSSYEQYF. Here the CDR3 DNA reads TGCAGCGTTGAAGGTAGTTCCTACGAGCAGTACTTC.

A remark on this clone: This may be a read error, as it is one base from a much larger clone. The chain is built from TRBV4-3 and TRBJ2-6; 7 bases align to TRBD1. Losses at the gene ends were 1 base for V and 2 bases for J; bases not matched to a gene: 2. The CDR3 runs 16 residues. Germline V gene sequence: CDR1 LGHNA, CDR2 YSLEER. CDR3 loop: CASSQVQGTGANVLTF. CDR3 in DNA: TGCGCCAGCAGCCAAGTACAGGGGACTGGGGCCAACGTCCTGACTTTC.

This clone was seen only a few times. The chain joins TRBV29-1 to TRBJ1-4; D possibly corresponds to TRBD1 (5 bases). Germline CDR1 reads SQVTM; CDR2 reads ANQGSEA. V dropped 2 bases and J dropped 8 bases, with 12 bases sitting between them. The CDR3 has 13 amino acids. CDR3 DNA sequence: TGCAGCGTTGAATCGGGGGAGGGCGAAAAACTGTTTTTT. Residues: CSVESGEGEKLFF.

The chain carries TRBV29-1 and TRBJ1-2; D gene uncertain. This CDR3 spans 11 amino acids. Per the germline V gene, CDR1 is SQVTM and CDR2 is ANQGSEA. The ends were cut back, 8 bases at V and 6 bases at J, with 13 bases in the middle. CDR3 protein: CSPVTINGYTF. In DNA, the CDR3 is TGCAGCCCGGTGACGATTAATGGCTACACCTTC.

The rearrangement uses TRBV29-1 and TRBJ2-5; D not certain. Trimming stripped 0 bases from V and 0 bases from J, with 8 bases between. This CDR3 is 14 amino acids long. Germline CDR1 reads SQVTM; CDR2 reads ANQGSEA. The CDR3 sequence: CSVEDLENQETQYF. In DNA form, the CDR3 reads TGCAGCGTTGAAGATCTTGAAAACCAAGAGACCCAGTACTTC.

The chain employs TRBV5-1 and TRBJ1-5, with D unresolved. CDR1 and CDR2 from the germline V gene are SGHRS and YFSETQ. V dropped 4 bases and J dropped 5 bases, with 13 bases sitting between them. There are 14 residues in the CDR3. The CDR3, as DNA: TGCGCCAGCAGCCCGTCCCCGGACTATCAGCCCCAGCATTTT. Protein: CASSPSPDYQPQHF.

The chain recombines TRBV29-1 with TRBJ1-2; D is undetermined. CDR1 and CDR2 from the germline V gene are SQVTM and ANQGSEA. Trimming took 0 bases from V and 2 from J, leaving 7 bases between them. CDR3 size: 13 residues. This chain's CDR3 is CSVEDQENYGYTF. The CDR3 coding sequence is TGCAGCGTTGAAGACCAGGAGAACTATGGCTACACCTTC.

The J gene is TRBJ2-3, the V gene TRBV29-1, with D uncertain. This CDR3 comprises 11 residues. V lost 6 bases and J lost 4, with 8 bases in between. Germline-derived CDR1 and CDR2 are SQVTM and ANQGSEA. CDR3 nucleotides: TGCAGCGTCCCGGTGGCAGATACGCAGTATTTT. Its translation is CSVPVADTQYF.

J is TRBJ2-2 and V is TRBV29-1; a weak D match, TRBD2 (6 bases). Trimming took 4 bases from V and 4 from J, leaving 19 bases between them. Germline CDR1 reads SQVTM; CDR2 reads ANQGSEA. The CDR3 length is 16 residues. DNA of the CDR3: TGCAGCGTTGGGGAGTATGGGGGGATGGTCACCGGGGAGCTGTTTTTT. Translation gives CSVGEYGGMVTGELFF.

The rearrangement links TRBV19 to TRBJ1-5; D might be TRBD1 (5 bases). The V gene's germline CDR1 is LNHDA and CDR2 SQIVND (reference sequence). This CDR3 region has 13 residues. Trimming stripped 3 bases from V and 6 bases from J, with 9 bases between. CDR3 protein: CASSMRGVQPQHF. CDR3 in DNA: TGTGCCAGTAGTATGCGAGGGGTTCAGCCCCAGCATTTT. The full variable domain, rest sourced from reference TRBV19 and TRBJ1-5, is DGGITQSPKYLFRKEGQNVTLSCEQNLNHDAMYWYRQDPGQGLRLIYYSQIVNDFQKGDIAEGYSVSREKKESFPLTVTSAQKNPTAFYLCASSMRGVQPQHFGDGTRLSIL.

This sequence joins TRBV29-1 and TRBJ2-7; 8 bases align to TRBD2. Germline V lookup: CDR1 SQVTM, CDR2 ANQGSEA. With 5 bases clipped from V and 4 bases from J, the junction kept 7 bases outside the gene matches. This CDR3 comprises 13 residues. For the CDR3, the DNA is TGCAGCGTTCCCGCGCGGGGGGCTTACGAGCAGTACTTC. Its translation is CSVPARGAYEQYF.

This clone was counted only a few times. This chain links TRBV9 with TRBJ2-2; no definite D call. Germline lookup yields CDR1 SGDLS and CDR2 YYNGEE. The CDR3 consists of 14 residues. The V end was cut by 3 bases, the J end by 4 bases, with 10 bases between. The CDR3 region is CASSGDSPTGELFF. The DNA for the CDR3 is TGTGCCAGCAGCGGTGACTCACCCACCGGGGAGCTGTTTTTT. Based on the CDR3 plus reference TRBV9 and TRBJ2-2, the full variable domain is DSGVTQTPKHLITATGQRVTLRCSPRSGDLSVYWYQQSLDQGLQFLIQYYNGEERAKGNILERFSAQQFPDLHSELNLSSLELGDSALYFCASSGDSPTGELFFGEGSRLTVL.

The V gene is TRBV6-1, the J gene TRBJ1-2; D is unresolved. V lost 6 bases and J lost 8, with 19 bases in between. Looked up from germline, CDR1 is MNHNS and CDR2 is SASEGT. CDR3 size: 14 residues. The chain's CDR3 is CASSLSSHTGGYTF. The DNA for the CDR3 is TGTGCCAGCAGCCTTTCTTCCCATACGGGAGGCTACACCTTC.

Here the CDR3 reads CSVEGADSYNEQFF. The CDR3 DNA reads as TGCAGCGTTGAAGGAGCCGACTCCTACAATGAGCAGTTCTTC. The V and J genes are TRBV29-1 and TRBJ2-1; D is unclear. The CDR3 runs to 14 residues. Trimming shortened V by 1 base and J by 0 bases, and 7 bases separated the two germline ends. Germline assignment: CDR1 SQVTM and CDR2 ANQGSEA.

As to this clone: Other nucleotide sequences in the sample specify the same CDR3. The rearrangement joins TRBV29-1 to TRBJ1-1; no reliable D call. Looked up from germline, CDR1 is SQVTM and CDR2 is ANQGSEA. The CDR3 has 13 amino acids. Trimming left V 2 bases short and J 0 bases short, with 7 bases between. This CDR3 is CSVESDLNTEAFF. The CDR3 nucleotides read TGCAGCGTTGAATCTGACCTGAACACTGAAGCTTTCTTT.